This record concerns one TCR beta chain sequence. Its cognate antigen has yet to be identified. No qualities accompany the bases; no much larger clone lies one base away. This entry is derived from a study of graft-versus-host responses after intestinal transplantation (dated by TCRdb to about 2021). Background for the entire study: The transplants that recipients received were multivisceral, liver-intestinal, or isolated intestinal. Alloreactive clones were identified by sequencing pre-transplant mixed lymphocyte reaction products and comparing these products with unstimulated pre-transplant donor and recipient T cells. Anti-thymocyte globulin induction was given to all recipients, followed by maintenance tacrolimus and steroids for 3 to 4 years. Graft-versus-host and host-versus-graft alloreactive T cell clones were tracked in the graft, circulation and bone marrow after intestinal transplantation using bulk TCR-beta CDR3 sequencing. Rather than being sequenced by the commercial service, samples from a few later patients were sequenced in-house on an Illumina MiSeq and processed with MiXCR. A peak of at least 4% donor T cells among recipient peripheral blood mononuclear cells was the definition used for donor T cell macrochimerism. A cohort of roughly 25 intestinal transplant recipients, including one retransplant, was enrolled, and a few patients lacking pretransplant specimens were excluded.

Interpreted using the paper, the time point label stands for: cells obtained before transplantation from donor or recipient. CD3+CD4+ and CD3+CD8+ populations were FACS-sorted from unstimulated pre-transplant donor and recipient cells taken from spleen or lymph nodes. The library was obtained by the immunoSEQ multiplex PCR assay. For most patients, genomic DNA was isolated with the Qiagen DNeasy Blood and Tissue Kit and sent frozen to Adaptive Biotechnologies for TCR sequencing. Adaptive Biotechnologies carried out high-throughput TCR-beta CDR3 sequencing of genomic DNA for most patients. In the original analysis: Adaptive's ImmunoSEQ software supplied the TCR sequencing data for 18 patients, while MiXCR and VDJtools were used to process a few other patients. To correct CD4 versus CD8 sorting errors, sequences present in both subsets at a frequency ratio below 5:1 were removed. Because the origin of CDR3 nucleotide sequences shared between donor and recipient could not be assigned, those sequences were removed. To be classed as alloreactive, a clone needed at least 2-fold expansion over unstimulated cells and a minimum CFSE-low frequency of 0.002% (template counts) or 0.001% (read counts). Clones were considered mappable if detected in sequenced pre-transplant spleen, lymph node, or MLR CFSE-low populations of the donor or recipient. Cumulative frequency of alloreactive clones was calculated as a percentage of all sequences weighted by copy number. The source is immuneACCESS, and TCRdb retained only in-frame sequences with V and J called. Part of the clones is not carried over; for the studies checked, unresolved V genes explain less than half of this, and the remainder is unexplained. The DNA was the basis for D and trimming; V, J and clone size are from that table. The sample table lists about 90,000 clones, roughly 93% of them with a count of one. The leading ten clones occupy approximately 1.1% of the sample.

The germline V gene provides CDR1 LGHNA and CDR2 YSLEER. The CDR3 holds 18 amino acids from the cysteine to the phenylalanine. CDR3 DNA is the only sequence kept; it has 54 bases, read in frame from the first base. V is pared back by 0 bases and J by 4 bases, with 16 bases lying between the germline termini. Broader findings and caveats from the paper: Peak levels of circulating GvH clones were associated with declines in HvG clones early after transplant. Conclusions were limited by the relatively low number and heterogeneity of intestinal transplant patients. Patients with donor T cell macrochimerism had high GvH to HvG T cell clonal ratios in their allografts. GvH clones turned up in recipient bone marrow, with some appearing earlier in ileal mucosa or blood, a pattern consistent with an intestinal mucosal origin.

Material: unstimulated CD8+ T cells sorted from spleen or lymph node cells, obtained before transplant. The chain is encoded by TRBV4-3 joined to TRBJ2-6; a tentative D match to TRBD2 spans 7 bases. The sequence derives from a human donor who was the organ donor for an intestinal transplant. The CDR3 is CASSQDQWGGEGANVLTF. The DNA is TGCGCCAGCAGCCAAGATCAGTGGGGGGGCGAAGGGGCCAACGTCCTGACTTTC.